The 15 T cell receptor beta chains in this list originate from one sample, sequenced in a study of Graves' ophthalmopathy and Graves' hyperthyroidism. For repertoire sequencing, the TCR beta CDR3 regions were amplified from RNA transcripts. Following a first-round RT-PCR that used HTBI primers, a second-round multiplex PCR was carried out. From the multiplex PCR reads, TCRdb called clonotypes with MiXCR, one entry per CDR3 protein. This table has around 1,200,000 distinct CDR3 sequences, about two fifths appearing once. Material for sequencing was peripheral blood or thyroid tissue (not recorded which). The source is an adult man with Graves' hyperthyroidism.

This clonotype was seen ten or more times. CDR3: CASSRTDSQETQYF. The CDR3 coding sequence is TGTGCCAGCAGCCGGACCGACAGTCAAGAGACCCAGTACTTC. J is TRBJ2-5 and V is TRBV2, with a weak D call TRBD1 (5 bases). Germline lookup yields CDR1 SNHLY and CDR2 FYNNEI. Trimming stripped 6 bases from V and 2 bases from J, with 13 bases between. CDR3 size: 14 residues. Variable domain in full (rest from reference TRBV2 and TRBJ2-5): EPEVTQTPSHQVTQMGQEVILRCVPISNHLYFYWYRQILGQKVEFLVSFYNNEISEKSEIFDDQFSVERPDGSNFTLKIRSTKLEDSAMYFCASSRTDSQETQYFGPGTRLLVL.

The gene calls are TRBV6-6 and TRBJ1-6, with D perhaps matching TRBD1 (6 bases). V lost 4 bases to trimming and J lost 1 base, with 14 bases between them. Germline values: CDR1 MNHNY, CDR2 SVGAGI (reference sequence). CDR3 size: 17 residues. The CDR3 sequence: CASSLGTGYSYNSPLHF. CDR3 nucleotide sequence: TGTGCCAGCAGTTTAGGTACAGGGTATTCCTATAATTCACCCCTCCACTTT.

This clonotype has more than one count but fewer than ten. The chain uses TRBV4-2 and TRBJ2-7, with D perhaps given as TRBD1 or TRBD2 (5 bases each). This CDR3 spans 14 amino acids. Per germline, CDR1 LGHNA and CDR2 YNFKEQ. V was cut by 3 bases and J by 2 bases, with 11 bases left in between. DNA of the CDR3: TGTGCCAGCAGCCAGGGATGGGGGACCTACGAGCAGTACTTC. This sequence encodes CASSQGWGTYEQYF.

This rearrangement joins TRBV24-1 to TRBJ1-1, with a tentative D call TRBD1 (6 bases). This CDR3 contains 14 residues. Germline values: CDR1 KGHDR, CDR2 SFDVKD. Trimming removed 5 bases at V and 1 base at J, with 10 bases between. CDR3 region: CATSAGATNTEAFF. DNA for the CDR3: TGTGCCACCAGTGCAGGGGCCACGAACACTGAAGCTTTCTTT.

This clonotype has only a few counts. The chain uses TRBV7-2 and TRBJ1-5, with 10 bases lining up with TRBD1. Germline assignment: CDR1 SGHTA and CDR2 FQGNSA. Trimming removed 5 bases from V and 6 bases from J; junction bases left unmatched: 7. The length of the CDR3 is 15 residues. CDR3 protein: CASSLRDRGRQPQHF. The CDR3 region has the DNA TGTGCCAGCAGCCTCCGGGACAGGGGCCGTCAGCCCCAGCATTTT.

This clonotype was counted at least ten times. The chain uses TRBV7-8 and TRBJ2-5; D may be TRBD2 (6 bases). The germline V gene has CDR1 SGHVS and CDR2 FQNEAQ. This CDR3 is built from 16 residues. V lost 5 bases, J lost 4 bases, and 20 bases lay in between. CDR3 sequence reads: CASSRDWRRLRETQYF. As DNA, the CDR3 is TGTGCCAGCAGCAGGGACTGGCGGCGGCTGCGAGAGACCCAGTACTTC. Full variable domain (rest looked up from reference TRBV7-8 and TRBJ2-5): GAGVSQSPRYKVAKRGQDVALRCDPISGHVSLFWYQQALGQGPEFLTYFQNEAQLDKSGLPSDRFFAERPEGSVSTLKIQRTQQEDSAVYLCASSRDWRRLRETQYFGPGTRLLVL.

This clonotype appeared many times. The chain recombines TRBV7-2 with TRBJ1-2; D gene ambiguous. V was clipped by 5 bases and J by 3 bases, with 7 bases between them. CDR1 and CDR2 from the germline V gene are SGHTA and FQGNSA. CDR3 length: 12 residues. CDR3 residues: CASSMGDYGYTF. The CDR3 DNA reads TGTGCCAGCAGCATGGGAGACTATGGCTACACCTTC.

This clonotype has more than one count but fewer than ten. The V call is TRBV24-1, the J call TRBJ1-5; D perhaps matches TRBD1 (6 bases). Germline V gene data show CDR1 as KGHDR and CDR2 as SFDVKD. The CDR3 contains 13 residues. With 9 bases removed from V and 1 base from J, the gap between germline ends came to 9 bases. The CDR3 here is CATQQGSNQPQHF. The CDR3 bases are TGTGCCACCCAACAGGGAAGCAATCAGCCCCAGCATTTT.

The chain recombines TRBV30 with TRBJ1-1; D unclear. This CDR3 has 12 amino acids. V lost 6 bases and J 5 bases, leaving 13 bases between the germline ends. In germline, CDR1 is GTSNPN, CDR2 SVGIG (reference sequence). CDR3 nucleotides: TGTGCCTGTCTGCCGTCGGGGACTGAAGCTTTCTTT. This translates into CACLPSGTEAFF. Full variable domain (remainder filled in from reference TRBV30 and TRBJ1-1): SQTIHQWPATLVQPVGSPLSLECTVEGTSNPNLYWYRQAAGRGLQLLFYSVGIGQISSEVPQNLSASRPQDRQFILSSKKLLLSDSGFYLCACLPSGTEAFFGQGTRLTVV.

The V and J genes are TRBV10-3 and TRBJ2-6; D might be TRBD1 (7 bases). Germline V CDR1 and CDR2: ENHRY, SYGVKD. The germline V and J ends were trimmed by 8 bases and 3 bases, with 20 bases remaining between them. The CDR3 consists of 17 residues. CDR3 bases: TGTGCCATCGGAAGGCAGGAGGGGGCGGGTGGGGCCAACGTCCTGACTTTC. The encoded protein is CAIGRQEGAGGANVLTF.

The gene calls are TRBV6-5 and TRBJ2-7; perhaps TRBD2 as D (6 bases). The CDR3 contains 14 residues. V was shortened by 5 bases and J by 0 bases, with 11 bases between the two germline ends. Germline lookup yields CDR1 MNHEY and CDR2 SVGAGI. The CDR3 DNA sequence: TGTGCCAGCAGTGTTGTAGCGGTCTCCTACGAGCAGTACTTC. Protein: CASSVVAVSYEQYF.

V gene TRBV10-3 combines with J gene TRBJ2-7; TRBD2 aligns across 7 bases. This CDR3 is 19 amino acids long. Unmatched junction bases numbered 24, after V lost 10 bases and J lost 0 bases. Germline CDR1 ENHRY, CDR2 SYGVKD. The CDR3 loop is CASVANPVRLAVYSYEQYF. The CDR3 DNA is TGTGCCAGCGTAGCCAATCCCGTACGTCTAGCGGTATACTCCTACGAGCAGTACTTC.

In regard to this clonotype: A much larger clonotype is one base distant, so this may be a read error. The CDR3 nucleotides are TGTGCCATCAGACGGGACAGCGATTTCTATGGCTACGCCTTC. It specifies CAIRRDSDFYGYAF. The chain is built from TRBV10-3 and TRBJ1-2, with 7 bases identical to TRBD1. Germline V lookup: CDR1 ENHRY, CDR2 SYGVKD. The CDR3 runs 14 residues.

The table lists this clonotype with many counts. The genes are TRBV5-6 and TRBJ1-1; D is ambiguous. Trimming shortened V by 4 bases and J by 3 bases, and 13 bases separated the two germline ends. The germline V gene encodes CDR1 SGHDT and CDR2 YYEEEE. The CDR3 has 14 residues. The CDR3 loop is CASSPPAGHTEAFF. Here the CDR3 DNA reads TGTGCCAGCAGCCCCCCCGCGGGTCACACTGAAGCTTTCTTT.

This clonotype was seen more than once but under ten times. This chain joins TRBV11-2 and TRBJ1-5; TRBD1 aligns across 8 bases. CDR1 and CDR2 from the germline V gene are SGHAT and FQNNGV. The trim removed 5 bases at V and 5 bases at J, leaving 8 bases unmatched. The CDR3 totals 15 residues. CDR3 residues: CASSRTGSGDQPQHF. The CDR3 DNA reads TGTGCCAGCAGCCGGACAGGGTCAGGGGATCAGCCCCAGCATTTT. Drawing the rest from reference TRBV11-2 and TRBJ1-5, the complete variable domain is EAGVAQSPRYKIIEKRQSVAFWCNPISGHATLYWYQQILGQGPKLLIQFQNNGVVDDSQLPKDRFSAERLKGVDSTLKIQPAKLEDSAVYLCASSRTGSGDQPQHFGDGTRLSIL.